This T cell receptor beta chain derives from a study of T cells in narcolepsy. CDR1 and CDR2 (germline): LNHDA, SQIVND (reference sequence). This CDR3 is built from 14 residues. Trimming removed 4 bases from V and 0 bases from J, with 7 bases in between. The assay was immunoSEQ multiplex PCR, and TCRdb's table has in-frame clones only and misses some. The top ten hold 1.1% of the sample, which has about 26,000 clones, about four fifths seen once. This TCR derives from a human donor in good health. Specimen: memory (CD45RA-) CD4+ T cells from blood. V and J are TRBV19 and TRBJ1-3; no clear D gene. CDR3 protein: CASSNGDSGNTIYF. The DNA of the CDR3 is TGTGCCAGTAGTAACGGAGACTCTGGAAACACCATATATTTT. Supplemented by reference TRBV19 and TRBJ1-3, the full variable domain reads DGGITQSPKYLFRKEGQNVTLSCEQNLNHDAMYWYRQDPGQGLRLIYYSQIVNDFQKGDIAEGYSVSREKKESFPLTVTSAQKNPTAFYLCASSNGDSGNTIYFGEGSWLTVV.